This is a list of T cell receptor beta chains from one sample in a study of blood T cell repertoires in COVID-19. Clones were read by immunoSEQ multiplex PCR, and TCRdb kept only the in-frame ones, dropping some. Found here are some 120,000 clones, roughly 80% of them singletons; the top ten hold over 6.5%. The sample taken for sequencing was peripheral blood. These receptors were collected from a human donor in a cohort sampled during active COVID-19. The CDR3 runs from the conserved cysteine through the conserved F or W. D genes are given only for firm matches. Size is omitted from some rows. Given values are once, few, many or a class for expanded clones.

TRBV6-5	TRBJ1-4	few	.	TGTGCCACCAAGCGGGCCGGGACAACTAATGAAAAACTGTTTTTT	CATKRAGTTNEKLFF
TRBV19	TRBJ2-6	.	.	TGTGCCAGTAAACAGGGATATGGGGCCAACGTCCTGACTTTC	CASKQGYGANVLTF
TRBV9	TRBJ2-7	.	.	TGTGCCAGCAGCGTGCGAGTTAACGACGAGCAGTACTTC	CASSVRVNDEQYF
TRBV25-1	TRBJ1-1	.	TRBD1	TGTGCCAGCAGTGAGGAGGATCGTCCGGGACAGCCTTTTTTCTTT	CASSEEDRPGQPFFF
TRBV28	TRBJ1-5	.	.	TGTGCCAGCAGATCTTTGAGCAATCAGCCCCAGCATTTT	CASRSLSNQPQHF
TRBV2	TRBJ2-7	.	TRBD2	TGTGCCAGCAGGAGACTAGCGGGAGATGGCGAGCAGTACTTC	CASRRLAGDGEQYF
TRBV6-5	TRBJ2-7	.	TRBD2	TGTGCCAGCAGCCGGGGAGGGCGGGAGTCCAACGAGCAGTACTTC	CASSRGGRESNEQYF
TRBV5-8	TRBJ2-7	.	.	TGTGCCAGCGCCCTCCGATCTAGTAACAACGAGCAGTACTTC	CASALRSSNNEQYF
TRBV4-1	TRBJ2-7	.	.	TGCGCCAGCAGCCAAAGGGAGACCCTGGAGCAGTACTTC	CASSQRETLEQYF
TRBV7-9	TRBJ1-4	.	.	TGTGCCAGCAGCTTCCCCCAGACAGTTAATGAAAAACTGTTTTTT	CASSFPQTVNEKLFF
TRBV5-1	TRBJ1-1	.	TRBD1	TGCGCCAGCAGCTTGGGGGACAGGGGGAGGACTGAAGCTTTCTTT	CASSLGDRGRTEAFF
TRBV5-4	TRBJ2-2	.	.	TGTGCCAGCAGCTTAGCAGGCGGGGAGCTGTTTTTT	CASSLAGGELFF
TRBV29-1	TRBJ1-6	once	TRBD1	TGCAGCGTTGAAGGTCGGGACAGGGTTTCAATTTCCTATAATTCACCCCTCCACTTT	CSVEGRDRVSISYNSPLHF
TRBV11-3	TRBJ2-7	.	.	TGTGCCAGCAGCCCCCCACCCAGCGGGTATAGCTCCTACGAGCAGTACTTC	CASSPPPSGYSSYEQYF
TRBV15	TRBJ2-1	.	.	TGTGCCACCAGCACCAGACTAGTTGAGCAGTTCTTC	CATSTRLVEQFF
TRBV18	TRBJ1-6	few	TRBD1	TGTGCCAGCTCACCGGGGACAGATACACCCCTCCACTTT	CASSPGTDTPLHF
TRBV29-1	TRBJ2-7	.	.	TGCAGCGTCCTACTGGCACAGGAGTACGAGCAGTACTTC	CSVLLAQEYEQYF
TRBV6-5	TRBJ2-7	.	.	TGTGCCAGCAGTTACTCGGGAGAGGAGCAGTACTTC	CASSYSGEEQYF
TRBV29-1	TRBJ1-3	.	.	TGCAGCACTCTTTTTGAAGACACCATATATTTT	CSTLFEDTIYF
TRBV7-8	TRBJ2-1	.	TRBD2	TGTGCCAGCAGCGGGATTCTAGCGGGAGGCGATGAGCAGTTCTTC	CASSGILAGGDEQFF
TRBV4-1	TRBJ2-7	.	.	TGCGCCAGCAGCCAATCCGGGACACCTTCGTCGTACGAGCAGTACTTC	CASSQSGTPSSYEQYF
TRBV3-1/TRBV3-2	TRBJ1-2	once	.	TGTGCCAGCAGCCAAGATGGCCAGGCCGGCGGCTACACCTTC	CASSQDGQAGGYTF
TRBV28	TRBJ2-7	.	TRBD2	TGTGCCAGCAGTTTAACCTCTAGCGGGAGGGACTACGAGCAGTACTTC	CASSLTSSGRDYEQYF
TRBV4-2	TRBJ2-7	.	TRBD2	TGTGCCAGCGGGGAGGGCTTCGACGAGCAGTACTTC	CASGEGFDEQYF
TRBV5-1	TRBJ2-1	few	TRBD2	TGCGCCAGCAGCCCACGTGGGGACTACAACAATGAGCAGTTCTTC	CASSPRGDYNNEQFF
TRBV27	TRBJ2-7	.	TRBD1	TGTGCCAGCAGTTTATCGACAGGGGAAGGCGAGCAGTACTTC	CASSLSTGEGEQYF
TRBV5-5	TRBJ2-7	.	.	TGTGCCAGCAGTCCGGGGACCTACGAGCAGTACTTC	CASSPGTYEQYF
TRBV29-1	TRBJ2-7	.	.	TGCAGCGTCGGGGGACTTACGTCCTACGAGCAGTACTTC	CSVGGLTSYEQYF
TRBV6-5	TRBJ1-6	.	TRBD1	TGTGCCAGCAGTTTGGGACAGGGAGAAGATAATTCACCCCTCCACTTT	CASSLGQGEDNSPLHF
TRBV9	TRBJ1-1	few	TRBD1	TGTGCCAGCAGCGTAGGCGGGACAGGGAACACTGAAGCTTTCTTT	CASSVGGTGNTEAFF
TRBV11-2	TRBJ2-7	.	.	TGTGCCAGCAGCTTAGACCAGGGGATATTGCGCGAGCAGTACTTC	CASSLDQGILREQYF
TRBV4-1	TRBJ2-3	.	TRBD1	TGCGCCAGCAGCCTCACTCCGGGACAGACCACAGATACGCAGTATTTT	CASSLTPGQTTDTQYF
TRBV5-1	TRBJ2-3	.	.	TGCGCCAGCAGCTTGTCTAGCGTCACAGATACGCAGTATTTT	CASSLSSVTDTQYF
TRBV27	TRBJ2-3	once	TRBD2	TGTGCCAGCAGTCCCCTAGGTGGAAGCGGGGATAAAGATACGCAGTATTTT	CASSPLGGSGDKDTQYF
TRBV29-1	TRBJ2-3	.	.	TGCAGCGGATCCCTACCCAACACAGATACGCAGTATTTT	CSGSLPNTDTQYF
TRBV6-5	TRBJ1-1	.	TRBD1	TGTGCCAGCAGTTACTCAGGGACAGCATCAAACGAAGCTTTCTTT	CASSYSGTASNEAFF
TRBV11-3	TRBJ2-7	few	.	TGTGCCAGCAGCTCGTCCGGAGGAAGATCCTACGAGCAGTACTTC	CASSSSGGRSYEQYF
TRBV18	TRBJ1-3	.	.	TGTGCCAGCTCACCACCGAGCGGGGGCGGAAACACCATATATTTT	CASSPPSGGGNTIYF
TRBV9	TRBJ2-7	once	TRBD1	TGTGCCAGCAGCGTAGGATCCGGGACAGGAAAGGGGCACGAGCAGTACTTC	CASSVGSGTGKGHEQYF
TRBV13	TRBJ2-7	.	.	TGTGCCAGCAGCTTAGACAGGAAGGGCGGCTACGAGCAGTACTTC	CASSLDRKGGYEQYF
TRBV19	TRBJ2-7	.	.	TGTGCCAGTACCCCGAGTGCCGGCTACGAGCAGTACTTC	CASTPSAGYEQYF
TRBV12-2	TRBJ1-2	.	.	TGTGCAAGTCGCTTAGGGCGGAGGACTACTAACTATGGCTACACCTTC	CASRLGRRTTNYGYTF
TRBV6-5	TRBJ1-6	.	.	TGTGCCAGTAGCCCGGGGGAGCAGGATTCACCCCTCCACTTT	CASSPGEQDSPLHF
TRBV7-9	TRBJ2-7	.	TRBD1	TGTGCCAGCAGCTTAGCCTCTGTGGGACAGGGGGTCGACGAGCAGTACTTC	CASSLASVGQGVDEQYF
TRBV11-1	TRBJ2-1	.	TRBD2	TGTGCCAGCAGCCTAGGGGGACTAGCGGGTGATGAGCAGTTCTTC	CASSLGGLAGDEQFF
TRBV6-5	TRBJ1-3	few	TRBD1	TGTGCCAGCAGATCGGACAGGGTTGGAGGAAACACCATATATTTT	CASRSDRVGGNTIYF
TRBV5-1	TRBJ1-1	.	.	TGCGCCAGCAGCTTGGGACCAGGACAGATGAAGATGAACACTGAAGCTTTCTTT	CASSLGPGQMKMNTEAFF
TRBV5-4	TRBJ2-3	.	TRBD2	TGTGCCAGCAGCTCCGTAGCGGGGGCCTTCACAGATACGCAGTATTTT	CASSSVAGAFTDTQYF
TRBV7-9	TRBJ2-7	few	TRBD1	TGTGCCAGCAGCCCCAGGGGGCGGTACGAGCAGTACTTC	CASSPRGRYEQYF
TRBV3-1/TRBV3-2	TRBJ2-1	.	TRBD2	TGTGCCAGCAGCCAAGGGCTAGAATTCCCCGGGAGGGTCGTGGGGCAGTTCTTC	CASSQGLEFPGRVVGQFF
TRBV6-5	TRBJ2-5	.	TRBD2	TGTGCCAGCAGTTTTAGCGGGGCGCTCACGGAGACCCAGTACTTC	CASSFSGALTETQYF
TRBV7-2	TRBJ2-7	.	TRBD2	TGTGCCAGCAGCTTAGGGGGGTACCTAGCGGGAGGGCCTGAAAACGAGCAGTACTTC	CASSLGGYLAGGPENEQYF
TRBV4-1	TRBJ2-7	.	.	TGCGCCAGCAGCCCAGGAACTGCCGAGCAGTACTTC	CASSPGTAEQYF
TRBV7-6	TRBJ1-2	.	TRBD1	TGTGCCAGCAGTTTAGGACAGGGAGATGGCTACACCTTC	CASSLGQGDGYTF
TRBV27	TRBJ1-1	.	.	TGTGCCAGCAGTTTAGGAGGGTGGGGCGCTGAAGCTTTCTTT	CASSLGGWGAEAFF
TRBV28	TRBJ1-2	.	.	TGTGCCAGCAGTTTAAGGTGGGCTGGAGGGGCGAGGGGCTACACCTTC	CASSLRWAGGARGYTF
TRBV2	TRBJ1-5	.	.	TGTGCCAGCAGTGACAGTTATAGCAATCAGCCCCAGCATTTT	CASSDSYSNQPQHF